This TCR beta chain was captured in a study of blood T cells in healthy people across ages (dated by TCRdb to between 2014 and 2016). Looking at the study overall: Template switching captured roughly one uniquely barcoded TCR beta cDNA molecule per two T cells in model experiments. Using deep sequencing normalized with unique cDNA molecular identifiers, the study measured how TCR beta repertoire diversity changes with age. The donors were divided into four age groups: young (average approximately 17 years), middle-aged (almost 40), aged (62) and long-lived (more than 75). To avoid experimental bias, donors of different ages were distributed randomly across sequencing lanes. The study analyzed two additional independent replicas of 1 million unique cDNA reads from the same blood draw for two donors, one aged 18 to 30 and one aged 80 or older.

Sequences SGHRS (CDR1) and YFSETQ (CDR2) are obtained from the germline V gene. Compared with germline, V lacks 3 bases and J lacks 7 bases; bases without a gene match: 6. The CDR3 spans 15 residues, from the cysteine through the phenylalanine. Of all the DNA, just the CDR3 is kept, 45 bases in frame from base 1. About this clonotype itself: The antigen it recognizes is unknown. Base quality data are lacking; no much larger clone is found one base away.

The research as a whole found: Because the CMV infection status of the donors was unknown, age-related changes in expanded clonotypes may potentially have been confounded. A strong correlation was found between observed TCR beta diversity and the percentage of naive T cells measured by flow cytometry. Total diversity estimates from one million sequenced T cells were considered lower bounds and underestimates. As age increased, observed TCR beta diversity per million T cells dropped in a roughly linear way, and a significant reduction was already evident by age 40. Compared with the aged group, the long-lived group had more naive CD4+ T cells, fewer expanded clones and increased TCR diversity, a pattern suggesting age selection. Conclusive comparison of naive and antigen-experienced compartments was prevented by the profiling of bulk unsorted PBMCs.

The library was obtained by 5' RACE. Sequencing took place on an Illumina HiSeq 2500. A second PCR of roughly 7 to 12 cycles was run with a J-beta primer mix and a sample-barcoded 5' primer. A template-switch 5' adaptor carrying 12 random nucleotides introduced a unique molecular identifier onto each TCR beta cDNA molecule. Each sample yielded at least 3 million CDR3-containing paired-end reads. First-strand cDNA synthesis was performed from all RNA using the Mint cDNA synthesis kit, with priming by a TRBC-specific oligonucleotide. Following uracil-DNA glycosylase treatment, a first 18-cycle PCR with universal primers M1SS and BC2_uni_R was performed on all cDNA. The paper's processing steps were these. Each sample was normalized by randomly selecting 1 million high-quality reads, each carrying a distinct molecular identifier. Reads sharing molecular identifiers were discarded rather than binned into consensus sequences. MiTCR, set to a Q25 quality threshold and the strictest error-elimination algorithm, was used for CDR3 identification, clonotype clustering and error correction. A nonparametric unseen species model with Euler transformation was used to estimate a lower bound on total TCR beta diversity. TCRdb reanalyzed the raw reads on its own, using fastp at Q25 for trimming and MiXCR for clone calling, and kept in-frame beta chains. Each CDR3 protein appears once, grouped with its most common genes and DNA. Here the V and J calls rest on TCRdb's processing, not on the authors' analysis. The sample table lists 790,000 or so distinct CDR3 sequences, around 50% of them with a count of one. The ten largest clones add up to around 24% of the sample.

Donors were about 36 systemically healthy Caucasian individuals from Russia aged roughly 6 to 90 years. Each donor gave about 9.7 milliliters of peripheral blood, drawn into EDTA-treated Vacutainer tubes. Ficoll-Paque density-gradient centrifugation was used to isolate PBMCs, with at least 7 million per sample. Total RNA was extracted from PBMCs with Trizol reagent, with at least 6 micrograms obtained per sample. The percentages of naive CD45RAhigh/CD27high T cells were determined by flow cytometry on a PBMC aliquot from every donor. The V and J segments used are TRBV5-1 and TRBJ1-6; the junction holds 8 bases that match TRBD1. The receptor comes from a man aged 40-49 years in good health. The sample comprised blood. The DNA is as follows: TGCGCCAGCAGCTCGCAGGGACAGGAGAATTCACCCCTCCACTTT. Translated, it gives CASSSQGQENSPLHF. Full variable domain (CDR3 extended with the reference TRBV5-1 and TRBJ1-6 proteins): KAGVTQTPRYLIKTRGQQVTLSCSPISGHRSVSWYQQTPGQGLQFLFEYFSETQRNKGNFPGRFSGRQFSNSRSEMNVSTLELGDSALYLCASSSQGQENSPLHFGNGTRLTVT.